The subject of this entry is one TCR beta chain. This specimen belongs to a study of T cell changes during pregnancy in multiple sclerosis. The CDR3 contains 13 residues. CDR1 is SGHTA and CDR2 is FQGNSA in the germline V gene. Trimming cost V 4 bases and J 6 bases, with 12 bases left between them. Clones were sequenced by immunoSEQ multiplex PCR, and TCRdb holds only the in-frame ones, with some missing. The table includes 85,000 to 130,000 clones, about 90% detected once. The chain couples TRBV7-2 to TRBJ1-1; D is possibly TRBD1 (6 bases). This sequence originates from a female donor with multiple sclerosis, enrolled in a pregnancy study. The material was peripheral blood, obtained after pregnancy. CDR3 amino acids: CASSSTGPPEAFF. In nucleotides, the CDR3 is TGTGCCAGCAGCTCCACAGGGCCCCCTGAAGCTTTCTTT.